What follows are 14 T cell receptor beta chains derived from one specimen sequenced in a study of blood T cells in healthy people across ages (dated by TCRdb to the mid-2010s). Library generation was performed with 5' RACE. Sequenced using an Illumina HiSeq 2500. A second PCR of roughly 6 to 11 cycles was run with a J-beta primer mix and a sample-barcoded 5' primer. TCRdb reprocessing: public reads trimmed at Q25 with fastp, clones called with MiXCR, in-frame beta chains kept. For every CDR3 protein sequence, its rows merge into one entry that carries the most common genes and DNA. The sample records 750,000 to 950,000 distinct CDR3 sequences, roughly 53% of which are singletons. The ten largest clones represent approximately 40% of the sample. The sample was blood. The receptors were gathered from a man older than 75 in good health.

This clonotype was recorded only once. The chain combines TRBV4-2 with TRBJ1-6; 7 bases map to TRBD1. Trimming cost V 6 bases and J 7 bases; bases outside gene matches: 9. Germline V gene lookup returns CDR1 LGHNA and CDR2 YNFKEQ. This CDR3 has 15 amino acids. The chain's CDR3 is CASRHQGVENSPLHF. In DNA form, the CDR3 reads TGTGCCAGCAGACATCAGGGGGTGGAGAATTCACCCCTCCACTTT.

This chain connects TRBV20-1 to TRBJ1-2; the match to TRBD1 covers 12 bases. J gave up 4 bases and V 5 bases, and 14 bases lay outside the gene matches. This CDR3 has 17 amino acids. CDR1 is DFQATT and CDR2 is SNEGSKA in the germline V gene (reference sequence). The DNA for the CDR3 is TGCAGTGCTGGAAGTGGGACAGGGGGCGCGTCCTTCTATGGCTACACCTTC. The encoded protein is CSAGSGTGGASFYGYTF.

DNA for the CDR3: TGTGCCAGCAGCCTCGGAGGGATCTGGGCTGAAGCTTTCTTT. Amino acids: CASSLGGIWAEAFF. This rearrangement joins TRBV6-2 or TRBV6-3 to TRBJ1-1; D remains unclear. Germline V gives CDR1 MNHEY, CDR2 SVGEGT. CDR3 size: 14 residues. V gave up 6 bases and J gave up 6 bases, with 17 bases separating them.

This chain links TRBV29-1 with TRBJ2-7, with a possible D match to TRBD1 (5 bases). This CDR3 contains 12 residues. V was trimmed by 4 bases and J by 1 base, leaving 8 bases between them. Per the germline V gene, CDR1 is SQVTM and CDR2 is ANQGSEA. This CDR3 reads CSVGQPSYEQYF. As DNA, the CDR3 is TGCAGCGTTGGACAGCCATCCTACGAGCAGTACTTC.

This CDR3 reads CASSLIGPGTEAFF. CDR3 bases: TGTGCCAGCAGCTTAATTGGACCGGGGACTGAAGCTTTCTTT. J is TRBJ1-1 and V is TRBV7-3, with D hard to call. CDR1 is SGHTA, CDR2 FQGTGA, per germline. With 1 base removed from V and 5 bases from J, the gap between germline ends came to 11 bases. This CDR3 contains 14 residues.

This clonotype came up a few times. CDR3 protein: CSVDWTFVYSGGAFF. CDR3 DNA: TGCAGCGTTGACTGGACATTCGTCTATTCCGGGGGGGCTTTCTTT. The rearrangement links TRBV29-1 to TRBJ1-1; a weak D match, TRBD1 (5 bases). This CDR3 comprises 15 residues. V lost 3 bases and J lost 11, with 25 bases in between. CDR1 is SQVTM, CDR2 ANQGSEA, per germline.

There are a few counts of this clonotype. The chain links TRBV29-1 to TRBJ2-7; tentatively, D is TRBD2 (6 bases). Germline CDR1 reads SQVTM; CDR2 reads ANQGSEA. The germline V and J ends were trimmed by 7 bases and 6 bases, with 10 bases remaining between them. The CDR3 consists of 10 residues. The DNA of the CDR3 is TGCAGCGCCCTGACTAGCGAGCAGTACTTC. It yields the protein CSALTSEQYF.

Note on this clonotype: An end of the junction does not agree with germline; a read error may underlie this. The chain uses TRBV3-1 and TRBJ2-1; the D is unclear. From germline, CDR1 is LGHDT and CDR2 YNNKEL (reference sequence). The CDR3 has 13 amino acids. CDR3 loop: CASSHDSYHEQFF. The CDR3 nucleotides are TGTGCCAGCAGCCACGATAGCTACCATGAGCAGTTCTTC.

This clonotype occurred a few times. V gene TRBV20-1 combines with J gene TRBJ2-3; D is ambiguous. V lost 0 bases and J lost 6, with 7 bases in between. CDR1 and CDR2 from the germline V gene are DFQATT and SNEGSKA (reference sequence). This CDR3 comprises 12 residues. The CDR3 here is CSAREAPDTQYF. The CDR3 DNA sequence: TGCAGTGCTAGAGAGGCCCCCGATACGCAGTATTTT.

In DNA form, the CDR3 reads TGCAGTGCACACCTAGCGGGAGCTTCTCGAGAGACCCAGTACTTC. Translating gives CSAHLAGASRETQYF. The V and J genes are TRBV20-1 and TRBJ2-5; 10 nucleotides line up with TRBD2. The V gene end was trimmed by 6 bases and the J gene end by 4 bases; junction bases not matched to a gene: 11. The CDR3 is made up of 15 amino acids. Per germline, CDR1 DFQATT and CDR2 SNEGSKA (reference sequence).

This clonotype has only a few counts. The genes are TRBV7-3 and TRBJ1-2; perhaps TRBD1 as D (5 bases). V lost 2 bases and J lost 5, with 15 bases in between. The length of the CDR3 is 15 residues. Germline V gene lookup returns CDR1 SGHTA and CDR2 FQGTGA. CDR3 sequence (DNA): TGTGCCAGCAGCTTAGCCCCCGGGGGAGGATATGGCTACACCTTC. Encoded protein: CASSLAPGGGYGYTF.

This clonotype was detected only a few times. This chain links TRBV18 with TRBJ2-7, with 13 bases identical to TRBD2. The germline V gene encodes CDR1 KGHSH and CDR2 LQKENI. The CDR3 is 16 amino acids. V trimming: 8 bases; J trimming: 0 bases; junction bases outside the gene matches: 7. The CDR3 DNA is TGTGCCAGCAGCCCTGGACTAGCGGGAGTCTCCTACGAGCAGTACTTC. Protein product: CASSPGLAGVSYEQYF.

The gene calls are TRBV2 and TRBJ1-5; 8 nucleotides line up with TRBD1. Germline lookup yields CDR1 SNHLY and CDR2 FYNNEI. This CDR3 region has 15 residues. V gave up 4 bases and J gave up 3 bases; unmatched junction bases: 5. The CDR3 DNA follows: TGTGCCAGCAGTGGGGCAGGGGGCCACAATCAGCCCCAGCATTTT. Residues: CASSGAGGHNQPQHF.

This clonotype showed up just a few times. The chain carries TRBV5-1 and TRBJ1-2, with 7 bases lining up with TRBD1. With 7 bases clipped from V and 7 bases from J, the junction kept 10 bases outside the gene matches. In germline, CDR1 is SGHRS, CDR2 YFSETQ. The CDR3 runs to 13 residues. CDR3: CASLGQPRSGYTF. CDR3 in DNA: TGCGCCAGCCTGGGACAGCCAAGGAGTGGCTACACCTTC. Complete variable domain (other parts from reference TRBV5-1 and TRBJ1-2): KAGVTQTPRYLIKTRGQQVTLSCSPISGHRSVSWYQQTPGQGLQFLFEYFSETQRNKGNFPGRFSGRQFSNSRSEMNVSTLELGDSALYLCASLGQPRSGYTFGSGTRLTVV.